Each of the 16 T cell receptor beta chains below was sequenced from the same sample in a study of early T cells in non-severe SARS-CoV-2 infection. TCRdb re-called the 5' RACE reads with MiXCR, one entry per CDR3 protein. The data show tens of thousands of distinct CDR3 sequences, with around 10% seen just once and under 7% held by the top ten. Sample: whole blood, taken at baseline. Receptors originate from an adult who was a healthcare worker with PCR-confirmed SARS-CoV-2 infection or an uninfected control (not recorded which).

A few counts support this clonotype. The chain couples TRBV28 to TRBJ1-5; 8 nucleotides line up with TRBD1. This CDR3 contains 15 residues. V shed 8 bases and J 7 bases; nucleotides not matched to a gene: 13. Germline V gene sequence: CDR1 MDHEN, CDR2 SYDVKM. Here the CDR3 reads CASLKDRGGGQPQHF. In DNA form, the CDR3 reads TGTGCCAGCTTGAAAGACAGGGGTGGTGGACAGCCCCAGCATTTT.

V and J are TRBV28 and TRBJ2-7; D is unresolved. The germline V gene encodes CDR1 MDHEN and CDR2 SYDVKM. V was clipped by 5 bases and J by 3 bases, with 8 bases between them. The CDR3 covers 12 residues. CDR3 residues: CASSLPLYEQYF. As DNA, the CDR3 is TGTGCCAGCAGTCTACCTCTCTACGAGCAGTACTTC. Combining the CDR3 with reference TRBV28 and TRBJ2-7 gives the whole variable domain DVKVTQSSRYLVKRTGEKVFLECVQDMDHENMFWYRQDPGLGLRLIYFSYDVKMKEKGDIPEGYSVSREKKERFSLILESASTNQTSMYLCASSLPLYEQYFGPGTRLTVT.

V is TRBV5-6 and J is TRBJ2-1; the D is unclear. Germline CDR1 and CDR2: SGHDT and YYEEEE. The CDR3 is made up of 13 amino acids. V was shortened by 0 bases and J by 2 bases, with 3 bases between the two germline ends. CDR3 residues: CASSLAPYNEQFF. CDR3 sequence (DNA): TGTGCCAGCAGCTTGGCCCCCTACAATGAGCAGTTCTTC.

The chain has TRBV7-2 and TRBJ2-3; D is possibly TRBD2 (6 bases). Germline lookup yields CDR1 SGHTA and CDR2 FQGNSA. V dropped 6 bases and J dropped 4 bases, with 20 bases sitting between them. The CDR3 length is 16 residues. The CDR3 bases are TGTGCCAGCAGTTCAGGTGCCTCCCGGGGGTCAGATACGCAGTATTTT. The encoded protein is CASSSGASRGSDTQYF.

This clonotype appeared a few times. The CDR3 region is CASSITTSGMDNEQFF. CDR3 nucleotide sequence: TGTGCCAGTAGTATTACGACTAGCGGGATGGACAATGAGCAGTTCTTC. This chain uses TRBV19 with TRBJ2-1; 11 bases line up with TRBD2. Per the germline V gene, CDR1 is LNHDA and CDR2 is SQIVND (reference sequence). The junction had 6 bases not matched to a gene; V was cut back by 3 bases and J by 5 bases. The CDR3 consists of 16 residues.

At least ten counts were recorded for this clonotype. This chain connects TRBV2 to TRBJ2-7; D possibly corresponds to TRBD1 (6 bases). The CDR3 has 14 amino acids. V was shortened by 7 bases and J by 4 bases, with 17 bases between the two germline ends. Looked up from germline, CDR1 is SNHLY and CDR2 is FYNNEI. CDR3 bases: TGTGCCAGCACCGTAGACCAGGGGTCGTACGAGCAGTACTTC. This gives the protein CASTVDQGSYEQYF. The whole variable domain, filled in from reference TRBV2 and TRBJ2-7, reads EPEVTQTPSHQVTQMGQEVILRCVPISNHLYFYWYRQILGQKVEFLVSFYNNEISEKSEIFDDQFSVERPDGSNFTLKIRSTKLEDSAMYFCASTVDQGSYEQYFGPGTRLTVT.

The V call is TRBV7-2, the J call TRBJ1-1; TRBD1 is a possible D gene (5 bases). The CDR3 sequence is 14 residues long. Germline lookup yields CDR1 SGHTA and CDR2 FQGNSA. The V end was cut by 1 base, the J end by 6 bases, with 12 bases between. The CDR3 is CASSLVPRASEAFF. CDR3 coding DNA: TGTGCCAGCAGCTTAGTTCCCAGGGCGTCTGAAGCTTTCTTT.

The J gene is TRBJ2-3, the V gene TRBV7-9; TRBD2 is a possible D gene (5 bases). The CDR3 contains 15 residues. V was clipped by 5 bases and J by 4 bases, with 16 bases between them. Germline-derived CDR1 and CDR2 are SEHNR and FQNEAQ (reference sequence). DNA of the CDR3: TGTGCCAGCAGCCCCGCTTGGGAGACCCCAGATACGCAGTATTTT. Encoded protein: CASSPAWETPDTQYF.

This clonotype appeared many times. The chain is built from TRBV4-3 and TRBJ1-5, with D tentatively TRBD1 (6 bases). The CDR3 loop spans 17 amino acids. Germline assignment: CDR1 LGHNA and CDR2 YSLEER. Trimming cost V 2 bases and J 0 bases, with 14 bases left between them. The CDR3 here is CASSQQAGVNSNQPQHF. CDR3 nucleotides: TGCGCCAGCAGCCAACAAGCAGGGGTAAATAGCAATCAGCCCCAGCATTTT.

The CDR3 here is CASSQNSGRASMTGELFF. In DNA form, the CDR3 reads TGTGCCAGCAGCCAAAACAGCGGGAGGGCCTCTATGACCGGGGAGCTGTTTTTT. The rearrangement joins TRBV14 to TRBJ2-2; TRBD2 aligns across 10 bases. Trimming cost V 2 bases and J 5 bases; bases outside gene matches: 11. The CDR3 is 18 amino acids. The V gene's germline CDR1 is SGHDN and CDR2 FVKESK.

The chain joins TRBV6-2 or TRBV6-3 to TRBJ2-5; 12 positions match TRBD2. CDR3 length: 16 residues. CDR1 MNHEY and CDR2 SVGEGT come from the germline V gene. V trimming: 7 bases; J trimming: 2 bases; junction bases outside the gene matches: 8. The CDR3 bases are TGTGCCAGCACAGGACGTCTAGCGGGGGGGCAAGAGACCCAGTACTTC. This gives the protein CASTGRLAGGQETQYF.

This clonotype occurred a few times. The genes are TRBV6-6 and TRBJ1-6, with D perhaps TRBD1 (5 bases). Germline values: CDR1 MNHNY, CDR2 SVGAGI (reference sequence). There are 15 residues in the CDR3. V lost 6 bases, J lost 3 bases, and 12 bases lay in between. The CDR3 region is CASRTDRFYNSPLHF. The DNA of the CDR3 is TGTGCCAGCAGGACCGACAGATTCTATAATTCACCCCTCCACTTT.

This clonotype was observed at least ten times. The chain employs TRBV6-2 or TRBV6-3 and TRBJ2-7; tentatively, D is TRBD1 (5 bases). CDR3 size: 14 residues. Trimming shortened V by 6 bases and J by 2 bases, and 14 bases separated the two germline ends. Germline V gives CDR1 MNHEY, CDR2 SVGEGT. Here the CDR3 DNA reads TGTGCCAGCAGAAACCGACAGATAGCCTACGAGCAGTACTTC. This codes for CASRNRQIAYEQYF.

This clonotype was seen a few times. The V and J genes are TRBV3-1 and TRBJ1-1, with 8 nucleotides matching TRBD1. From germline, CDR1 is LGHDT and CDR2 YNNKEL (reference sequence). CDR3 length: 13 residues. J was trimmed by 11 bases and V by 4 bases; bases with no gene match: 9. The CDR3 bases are TGTGCCAGCAGCCCTGGACAGGGACGTACGGCTTTCTTT. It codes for CASSPGQGRTAFF.

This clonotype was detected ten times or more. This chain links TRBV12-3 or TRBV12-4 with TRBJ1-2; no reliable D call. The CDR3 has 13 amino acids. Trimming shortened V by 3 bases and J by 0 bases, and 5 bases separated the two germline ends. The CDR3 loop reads CASSFGTNYGYTF. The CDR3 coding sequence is TGTGCCAGCAGTTTTGGCACTAACTATGGCTACACCTTC.

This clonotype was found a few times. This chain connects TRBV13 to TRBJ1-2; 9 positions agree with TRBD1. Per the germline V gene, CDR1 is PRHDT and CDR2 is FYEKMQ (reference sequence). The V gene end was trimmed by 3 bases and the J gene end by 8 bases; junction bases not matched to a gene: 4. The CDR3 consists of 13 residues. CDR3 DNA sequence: TGTGCCAGCAGCTTGGGACAGGGTGAGGGCTACACCTTC. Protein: CASSLGQGEGYTF.